The rows below give T cell receptor beta chains drawn from one sample of a study of T-cell memory formation after mild COVID-19. TCRdb analysed the 5' RACE reads with MiXCR anew, one entry per CDR3 protein. The sample consists of 300,000 to 400,000 distinct CDR3 sequences, 25% to 30% of them appearing once. The specimen was PBMCs or a T cell subset sorted from them (not recorded which). The receptors stem from an adult woman who had mild COVID-19 (a few samples of this study predate the infection). Cell type and time point are not known. Both conserved end residues are part of each CDR3. Each record gives: clone size, J gene, V gene, D gene, CDR3 protein, CDR3 DNA. D genes are given only for firm matches. Size is stated for part of the rows, as once, few or many counts, or as a class when the clone is expanded.

abundance: NA
j_gene: TRBJ1-5
v_gene: TRBV7-9
d_gene: TRBD1
CDR3aa: CASGTDNQPQHF
CDR3nt: TGTGCCAGCGGGACAGATAATCAGCCCCAGCATTTT

abundance: few
j_gene: TRBJ2-3
v_gene: TRBV19
d_gene: NA
CDR3aa: CASSFGQGGDTQYF
CDR3nt: TGTGCCAGTAGTTTCGGACAGGGAGGGGATACGCAGTATTTT

abundance: NA
j_gene: TRBJ1-1
v_gene: TRBV19
d_gene: NA
CDR3aa: CASSPGEYMNTEAFF
CDR3nt: TGTGCCAGTAGTCCCGGGGAGTACATGAACACTGAAGCTTTCTTT

abundance: NA
j_gene: TRBJ2-7
v_gene: TRBV20-1
d_gene: NA
CDR3aa: CSATYLLLTLDEQYF
CDR3nt: TGCAGTGCCACCTACCTACTCCTTACCCTGGACGAGCAGTACTTC

abundance: NA
j_gene: TRBJ2-1
v_gene: TRBV28
d_gene: TRBD1
CDR3aa: CASRPDRGRYNEQFF
CDR3nt: TGTGCCAGCAGACCTGACAGGGGAAGATACAATGAGCAGTTCTTC

abundance: few
j_gene: TRBJ2-1
v_gene: TRBV6-5
d_gene: NA
CDR3aa: CASSYSGGIGDEQFF
CDR3nt: TGTGCCAGCAGTTACTCAGGCGGGATTGGGGATGAGCAGTTCTTC

abundance: many
j_gene: TRBJ2-7
v_gene: TRBV24-1
d_gene: NA
CDR3aa: CATSGEAGAKEYEQYF
CDR3nt: TGTGCCACCAGTGGGGAAGCAGGAGCCAAAGAATACGAGCAGTACTTC

abundance: NA
j_gene: TRBJ1-1
v_gene: TRBV9
d_gene: TRBD1
CDR3aa: CASSVRDREPEAFF
CDR3nt: TGTGCCAGCAGCGTGAGGGACAGAGAGCCTGAAGCTTTCTTT

abundance: few
j_gene: TRBJ2-7
v_gene: TRBV20-1
d_gene: TRBD2
CDR3aa: CSAKSPGGAYEQYF
CDR3nt: TGCAGTGCTAAATCACCCGGGGGGGCCTACGAGCAGTACTTC

abundance: NA
j_gene: TRBJ2-1
v_gene: TRBV6-2/TRBV6-3
d_gene: NA
CDR3aa: CASHIRLGHNEQFF
CDR3nt: TGTGCCAGCCATATAAGACTAGGCCACAATGAGCAGTTCTTC

abundance: NA
j_gene: TRBJ2-1
v_gene: TRBV7-2
d_gene: TRBD2
CDR3aa: CASSQPGTSGNNEQFF
CDR3nt: TGTGCCAGCAGCCAGCCCGGGACTAGCGGGAACAATGAGCAGTTCTTC

abundance: few
j_gene: TRBJ2-7
v_gene: TRBV15
d_gene: NA
CDR3aa: CATSREKSRAYEQYF
CDR3nt: TGTGCCACCAGCAGGGAGAAGAGTAGGGCCTACGAGCAGTACTTC

abundance: NA
j_gene: TRBJ1-1
v_gene: TRBV7-9
d_gene: NA
CDR3aa: CASSSWVVDGEAFF
CDR3nt: TGTGCCAGCAGCTCGTGGGTAGTGGACGGGGAAGCTTTCTTT

abundance: NA
j_gene: TRBJ1-3
v_gene: TRBV20-1
d_gene: NA
CDR3aa: CSARMAIGNTIYF
CDR3nt: TGCAGTGCTAGAATGGCAATTGGAAACACCATATATTTT

abundance: NA
j_gene: TRBJ2-3
v_gene: TRBV6-5
d_gene: TRBD2
CDR3aa: CASNPLAGATDTQYF
CDR3nt: TGTGCCAGCAACCCACTAGCGGGAGCCACAGATACGCAGTATTTT

abundance: once
j_gene: TRBJ2-5
v_gene: TRBV19
d_gene: NA
CDR3aa: CASRRRGQETQYF
CDR3nt: TGTGCCAGTAGAAGACGGGGCCAAGAGACCCAGTACTTC

abundance: few
j_gene: TRBJ1-1
v_gene: TRBV12-3/TRBV12-4
d_gene: NA
CDR3aa: CASSWGGIEAFF
CDR3nt: TGTGCCAGCAGCTGGGGGGGAATTGAAGCTTTCTTT

abundance: few
j_gene: TRBJ2-1
v_gene: TRBV20-1
d_gene: NA
CDR3aa: CSANDRSYYNEQFF
CDR3nt: TGCAGTGCCAACGACAGGAGCTATTACAATGAGCAGTTCTTC

abundance: NA
j_gene: TRBJ2-1
v_gene: TRBV30
d_gene: NA
CDR3aa: CAWRWGTRLVNEQFF
CDR3nt: TGTGCCTGGAGGTGGGGGACTCGCCTCGTGAATGAGCAGTTCTTC

abundance: few
j_gene: TRBJ2-7
v_gene: TRBV11-3
d_gene: NA
CDR3aa: CASSIELSYEQYF
CDR3nt: TGTGCCAGCAGCATTGAACTCTCCTACGAGCAGTACTTC

abundance: few
j_gene: TRBJ2-1
v_gene: TRBV12-3/TRBV12-4
d_gene: NA
CDR3aa: CASSFRGRSSYNEQFF
CDR3nt: TGTGCCAGCAGTTTCCGCGGCCGCAGCTCCTACAATGAGCAGTTCTTC

abundance: few
j_gene: TRBJ2-3
v_gene: TRBV29-1
d_gene: NA
CDR3aa: CSVALSGGGGEDTQYF
CDR3nt: TGCAGCGTTGCCCTGTCAGGAGGGGGCGGGGAAGATACGCAGTATTTT

abundance: few
j_gene: TRBJ2-1
v_gene: TRBV29-1
d_gene: TRBD2
CDR3aa: CSVSLTSGSRSGEQFF
CDR3nt: TGCAGCGTTTCCTTAACTAGCGGGAGTAGATCGGGTGAGCAGTTCTTC

abundance: many
j_gene: TRBJ2-1
v_gene: TRBV5-1
d_gene: NA
CDR3aa: CASSQDVSSYNEQFF
CDR3nt: TGCGCCAGCAGTCAGGACGTTAGCTCCTACAATGAGCAGTTCTTC

abundance: few
j_gene: TRBJ2-2
v_gene: TRBV30
d_gene: NA
CDR3aa: CAWRKGAGELFF
CDR3nt: TGTGCCTGGAGGAAAGGGGCCGGGGAGCTGTTTTTT

abundance: NA
j_gene: TRBJ2-3
v_gene: TRBV27
d_gene: NA
CDR3aa: CASSIGGKTDTQYF
CDR3nt: TGTGCCAGCAGTATCGGGGGAAAAACAGATACGCAGTATTTT

abundance: NA
j_gene: TRBJ2-5
v_gene: TRBV11-3
d_gene: TRBD1
CDR3aa: CASSSDRSLETQYF
CDR3nt: TGTGCCAGCAGCTCGGACAGGAGCCTAGAGACCCAGTACTTC

abundance: many
j_gene: TRBJ1-2
v_gene: TRBV10-3
d_gene: TRBD1
CDR3aa: CAISDRGTGGRYGYTF
CDR3nt: TGTGCCATCAGTGATCGCGGGACAGGGGGAAGGTATGGCTACACCTTC

abundance: few
j_gene: TRBJ1-5
v_gene: TRBV20-1
d_gene: NA
CDR3aa: CSARGSNQPQHF
CDR3nt: TGCAGTGCTCGAGGGAGCAATCAGCCCCAGCATTTT

abundance: NA
j_gene: TRBJ1-2
v_gene: TRBV20-1
d_gene: NA
CDR3aa: CSARDILGSYGYTF
CDR3nt: TGCAGTGCTAGAGATATTCTCGGAAGCTATGGCTACACCTTC

abundance: NA
j_gene: TRBJ2-1
v_gene: TRBV6-2/TRBV6-3
d_gene: NA
CDR3aa: CASSYTTGYNEQFF
CDR3nt: TGTGCCAGCAGTTACACGACAGGATACAATGAGCAGTTCTTC

abundance: NA
j_gene: TRBJ2-7
v_gene: TRBV29-1
d_gene: NA
CDR3aa: CSVDDGTYEQYF
CDR3nt: TGCAGCGTTGATGACGGGACCTACGAGCAGTACTTC

abundance: few
j_gene: TRBJ2-1
v_gene: TRBV7-8
d_gene: NA
CDR3aa: CASSVSAGQVDEQFF
CDR3nt: TGTGCCAGCAGCGTATCCGCGGGGCAGGTCGATGAGCAGTTCTTC

abundance: NA
j_gene: TRBJ1-1
v_gene: TRBV24-1
d_gene: NA
CDR3aa: CATSAGMNTEAFF
CDR3nt: TGTGCCACCAGTGCAGGAATGAACACTGAAGCTTTCTTT

abundance: NA
j_gene: TRBJ1-2
v_gene: TRBV4-2
d_gene: TRBD1
CDR3aa: CASSHTGGNGYTF
CDR3nt: TGTGCCAGCAGCCACACAGGGGGTAATGGCTACACCTTC

abundance: few
j_gene: TRBJ1-1
v_gene: TRBV5-6
d_gene: TRBD1
CDR3aa: CASSSQGARGTEAFF
CDR3nt: TGTGCCAGCAGCTCCCAGGGGGCGCGAGGCACTGAAGCTTTCTTT

abundance: NA
j_gene: TRBJ2-3
v_gene: TRBV3-1
d_gene: TRBD2
CDR3aa: CASSPYRTSGRTTDTQYF
CDR3nt: TGTGCCAGCAGCCCCTACCGGACTAGCGGGAGGACCACAGATACGCAGTATTTT